The 3 T cell receptor beta chains given below trace back to one sample, sequenced in a study of identifying expanded T cells in peripheral blood (dated by TCRdb to between 2018 and 2021). Receptor amplification or capture employed the immunoSEQ multiplex PCR assay. TCRdb's version of the immuneACCESS table is confined to in-frame rearrangements and falls short of the full clone set. An unresolved V gene accounts for under half of the shortfall where checked; the remainder is of unknown origin. Across this sample there are around 100,000 clones, with about 87% seen only once. The top ten constitute 5.5% of the sample. The sequenced material came from blood. The receptors originated from a person aged 18 to 70 in good health.

This clone was counted a few times. This chain connects TRBV18 to TRBJ1-3; D is unresolved. The CDR3 has 14 residues. With 0 bases removed from V and 0 bases from J, the gap between germline ends came to 3 bases. Germline CDR1 KGHSH, CDR2 LQKENI. The CDR3 DNA reads TGTGCCAGCTCACCACCGGGCTCTGGAAACACCATATATTTT. It yields the protein CASSPPGSGNTIYF.

The chain employs TRBV7-6 and TRBJ2-1; D may be TRBD2 (5 bases). The length of the CDR3 is 16 residues. Trimming removed 1 base at V and 9 bases at J, with 19 bases between. The germline V gene encodes CDR1 SGHVS and CDR2 FNYEAQ. CDR3 loop: CASSLVLPAATGEQFF. Written as DNA, the CDR3 is TGTGCCAGCAGCTTAGTCCTGCCAGCGGCCACGGGTGAGCAGTTCTTC.

The rearrangement uses TRBV4-3 and TRBJ2-7; 15 bases are shared with TRBD2. Germline V gene sequence: CDR1 LGHNA, CDR2 YSLEER. The ends lost 1 base at V and 6 bases at J; junction bases unmatched: 1. The CDR3 spans 15 residues. In nucleotides, the CDR3 is TGCGCCAGCAGCCAAGGGGGACTAGCGGGAGGCGAGCAGTACTTC. It codes for CASSQGGLAGGEQYF.